The 19 T cell receptor beta chains below come from one sample, sequenced in a study of PD-L1 blockade in urothelial cancer. Noted time point: peripheral blood 6 weeks after treatment start. Assay: immunoSEQ multiplex PCR; the TCRdb copy retains only in-frame clones and omits some. In the table there are tens of thousands of clones, approximately 86% of which are singletons. This specimen was PBMCs, taken around atezolizumab (anti-PD-L1) treatment. These receptors were taken from a man aged 70 or older with urothelial cancer.

This clone was picked up a small number of times. The J gene is TRBJ2-2, the V gene TRBV7-9, with D possibly being TRBD2 (5 bases). Germline V lookup: CDR1 SEHNR, CDR2 FQNEAQ (reference sequence). V was cut by 4 bases and J by 7 bases, with 7 bases left in between. The CDR3 is 12 amino acids. The CDR3 nucleotides are TGTGCCAGCAGCTCGGCGGGCGGGGAGCTGTTTTTT. Translating it yields CASSSAGGELFF. The entire variable domain, with the rest obtained from reference TRBV7-9 and TRBJ2-2, is as follows: DTGVSQNPRHKITKRGQNVTFRCDPISEHNRLYWYRQTLGQGPEFLTYFQNEAQLEKSRLLSDRFSAERPKGSFSTLEIQRTEQGDSAMYLCASSSAGGELFFGEGSRLTVL.

The V and J genes are TRBV7-9 and TRBJ1-1, with D tentatively TRBD1 (6 bases). In germline, CDR1 is SEHNR, CDR2 FQNEAQ (reference sequence). V lost 1 base, J lost 0 bases, and 6 bases lay in between. The CDR3 sequence is 14 residues long. The CDR3 loop reads CASSLGQVNTEAFF. For the CDR3, the DNA is TGTGCCAGCAGCTTAGGACAGGTGAACACTGAAGCTTTCTTT.

This clone was observed a handful of times. One junction end disagrees with the germline gene, perhaps due to a read error. V and J are TRBV2 and TRBJ1-2, with TRBD1 identical over 7 bases. Germline assignment: CDR1 SNHLY and CDR2 FYNNEI. The CDR3 covers 13 residues. In DNA, the CDR3 is TGTGCCAGCAGCGAAGACAGGGTCTATGGCTACACCTTC. It codes for CASSEDRVYGYTF.

This clone has only a few counts. This rearrangement joins TRBV13 to TRBJ2-1, with 9 bases identical to TRBD2. Trimming at V came to 4 bases and at J to 5 bases, leaving 3 bases not matched to a gene. Germline CDR1 is PRHDT and CDR2 is FYEKMQ (reference sequence). The CDR3 sequence is 14 residues long. The CDR3: CASSSQRGDNEQFF. CDR3 bases: TGTGCCAGCAGCTCCCAGCGGGGGGACAATGAGCAGTTCTTC.

The rearrangement joins TRBV28 to TRBJ1-4; D uncertain. Deletions cut 1 base from V and 2 bases from J, with 20 bases between. The CDR3 is 19 amino acids. Per germline, CDR1 MDHEN and CDR2 SYDVKM. This CDR3 is CASSLSTWSRIITNEKLFF. The CDR3 DNA sequence: TGTGCCAGCAGTTTATCAACCTGGAGCCGGATAATTACTAATGAAAAACTGTTTTTT.

The chain combines TRBV21-1 with TRBJ2-2; the DNA was not used to check the table's D call, TRBD1. TRBV21-1 is labeled a pseudogene. This CDR3 has 15 amino acids. The CDR3 reads CASTRDRQNTGELFF. The CDR3 DNA is TGTGCCAGCACCAGGGACAGACAGAACACCGGGGAGCTGTTTTTT.

The chain combines TRBV12-1 with TRBJ2-1; the DNA was not compared with TRBD1, the D call given in the table. TRBV12-1 is a recognized pseudogene. The CDR3 is 19 residues long. The CDR3 here is CASKPTGRAQTTPYNEQFF. CDR3 in DNA: TGTGCCAGCAAACCCACAGGGCGGGCCCAGACTACCCCATACAATGAGCAGTTCTTC.

This clone was counted between two and nine times. The V gene is TRBV27, the J gene TRBJ1-1, with 9 bases that match TRBD1. J lost 2 bases, V lost 6 bases, and 1 base had no gene match. Germline CDR1 reads MNHEY; CDR2 reads SMNVEV (reference sequence). This CDR3 contains 13 residues. The CDR3 DNA follows: TGTGCCAGCAGGGGACAGGGTAACACTGAAGCTTTCTTT. It encodes CASRGQGNTEAFF.

V gene TRBV7-9 combines with J gene TRBJ1-2; maybe TRBD1 (5 bases). CDR3 length: 13 residues. CDR1 SEHNR and CDR2 FQNEAQ come from the germline V gene (reference sequence). V was cut by 1 base and J by 8 bases, with 11 bases left in between. CDR3 nucleotide sequence: TGTGCCAGCAGCTTAGAGCCAGGGCCCGGCTACACCTTC. Translation gives CASSLEPGPGYTF.

This chain uses TRBV14 with TRBJ1-4; no firm D call. Germline-derived CDR1 and CDR2 are SGHDN and FVKESK. The V end was cut by 2 bases, the J end by 8 bases, with 12 bases between. The CDR3 is 14 residues long. CDR3 loop: CASSQSGSDEKLFF. The CDR3, as DNA: TGTGCCAGCAGCCAAAGTGGGAGTGACGAAAAACTGTTTTTT.

V is TRBV15 and J is TRBJ2-1; TRBD2 matches 7 bases. The germline V gene encodes CDR1 LNHNV and CDR2 YYDKDF (reference sequence). The CDR3 is made up of 16 amino acids. With V trimmed by 0 bases and J by 2 bases, 4 bases remained unmatched. The CDR3 nucleotides are TGTGCCACCAGCAGAGATCGGGGACTACCCTACAATGAGCAGTTCTTC. Translating gives CATSRDRGLPYNEQFF.

V gene TRBV11-3 combines with J gene TRBJ1-1; D not resolved. Germline CDR1 is SGHNT and CDR2 is YENEEA. The CDR3 is 13 residues long. V lost 2 bases and J 5 bases, leaving 9 bases between the germline ends. DNA for the CDR3: TGTGCCAGCAGCTTAAATCGGGGAACTGAAGCTTTCTTT. The encoded protein is CASSLNRGTEAFF.

The chain links TRBV6-1 to TRBJ1-1; unclear D gene. Germline CDR1 reads MNHNS; CDR2 reads SASEGT. The CDR3 is made up of 15 amino acids. Trimming shortened V by 6 bases and J by 0 bases, and 14 bases separated the two germline ends. The CDR3 nucleotides read TGTGCCAGCAGCCCCAGAGGTGGAATGAACACTGAAGCTTTCTTT. Encoded protein: CASSPRGGMNTEAFF.

The chain recombines TRBV6-4 with TRBJ2-3; D perhaps matches TRBD2 (6 bases). V was shortened by 0 bases and J by 4 bases, with 8 bases between the two germline ends. The CDR3 totals 14 residues. Germline V gene sequence: CDR1 MRHNA, CDR2 SNTAGT. CDR3 DNA: TGTGCCAGCAGTGACTCGCGGGACCCAGATACGCAGTATTTT. Encoded protein: CASSDSRDPDTQYF.

As DNA, the CDR3 is TGTGCCAGCAGGGGGTATAGCGGGGCGAGGGACACTGAAGCTTTCTTT. It is translated as CASRGYSGARDTEAFF. The chain employs TRBV7-2 and TRBJ1-1; D possibly corresponds to TRBD1 (5 bases). This CDR3 is built from 16 residues. V was pared by 6 bases and J by 3 bases, with 20 bases between. Looked up from germline, CDR1 is SGHTA and CDR2 is FQGNSA.

The chain joins TRBV7-9 to TRBJ2-1; 12 nucleotides match TRBD2. Losses at the gene ends were 4 bases for V and 13 bases for J; bases not matched to a gene: 11. Germline CDR1 SEHNR, CDR2 FQNEAQ (reference sequence). The CDR3 covers 15 residues. This CDR3 is CASSSGLAGKGEQFF. The CDR3 DNA reads as TGTGCCAGCAGCTCCGGACTAGCGGGAAAAGGGGAACAGTTCTTC. The entire variable domain, with the rest obtained from reference TRBV7-9 and TRBJ2-1, is as follows: DTGVSQNPRHKITKRGQNVTFRCDPISEHNRLYWYRQTLGQGPEFLTYFQNEAQLEKSRLLSDRFSAERPKGSFSTLEIQRTEQGDSAMYLCASSSGLAGKGEQFFGPGTRLTVL.

This sequence joins TRBV4-3 and TRBJ2-5; 7 positions agree with TRBD1. The germline V gene has CDR1 LGHNA and CDR2 YSLEER. The V gene end was trimmed by 1 base and the J gene end by 4 bases; junction bases not matched to a gene: 6. The CDR3 has 15 amino acids. DNA for the CDR3: TGCGCCAGCAGCCAAGGACACGACAGGGCAGAGACCCAGTACTTC. Translating it yields CASSQGHDRAETQYF.

The rearrangement links TRBV30 to TRBJ2-1, with 7 positions matching TRBD1. The CDR3 contains 15 residues. CDR1 is GTSNPN and CDR2 is SVGIG in the germline V gene (reference sequence). V lost 1 base, J lost 3 bases, and 6 bases stayed unmatched. CDR3 loop: CAWSGAGGDYNEQFF. CDR3 coding DNA: TGTGCCTGGAGTGGGGCAGGGGGAGACTACAATGAGCAGTTCTTC.

This chain joins TRBV7-2 and TRBJ1-5, with D possibly matching TRBD1 (6 bases). The CDR3 is 15 amino acids. Trimming removed 4 bases from V and 5 bases from J, with 15 bases in between. Germline CDR1 and CDR2: SGHTA and FQGNSA. CDR3 sequence (DNA): TGTGCCAGCAGCTCAACCGGGACATCAGATCAGCCCCAGCATTTT. Protein: CASSSTGTSDQPQHF.